Shown below are 7 T cell receptor beta chains from a single sample sequenced in a study of CD8+CD57+ T cells in acquired aplastic anemia. The study profiled TCR beta VDJ and CDR3 using genomic DNA as template. TCRdb used MiXCR to reprocess the reads, holding one entry per CDR3 protein. The sample holds under 250,000 distinct CDR3 sequences, about a third seen once. Sequencing was done on a sample of sorted CD4+, CD8+, or CD8+CD57+ T cells (not recorded which) from PBMCs. These receptors came from a human donor in good health, serving as a control.

The gene calls are TRBV7-9 and TRBJ2-5, with TRBD1 identical over 9 bases. The ends lost 5 bases at V and 3 bases at J; junction bases unmatched: 10. CDR1 is SEHNR and CDR2 is FQNEAQ in the germline V gene (reference sequence). CDR3 length: 16 residues. Here the CDR3 reads CASSRAGTGNEETQYF. The CDR3 nucleotides are TGTGCCAGCAGCCGCGCAGGGACAGGGAACGAAGAGACCCAGTACTTC.

This clonotype has a count of ten or more. The V gene is TRBV2, the J gene TRBJ2-2; D is perhaps TRBD2 (6 bases). The CDR3 is 16 residues long. Per germline, CDR1 SNHLY and CDR2 FYNNEI. Trimming stripped 5 bases from V and 0 bases from J, with 13 bases between. The CDR3 loop reads CASSRFRGANTGELFF. The DNA for the CDR3 is TGTGCCAGCAGTCGCTTTCGCGGGGCGAACACCGGGGAGCTGTTTTTT.

Comments on this clonotype: The CDR3 does not close with the conserved phenylalanine or tryptophan, likely indicating a read error. The chain joins TRBV20-1 to TRBJ1-1, with D tentatively TRBD1 (6 bases). V lost 1 base, J lost 3 bases, and 9 bases lay in between. The CDR3 has 13 amino acids. Germline-derived CDR1 and CDR2 are DFQATT and SNEGSKA (reference sequence). In DNA, the CDR3 is TGCAGTGCTAGAGGCAGGACAGACACTGAAGCTTTCTCT. Its protein is CSARGRTDTEAFS.

This clonotype was observed at least ten times. The chain combines TRBV12-3 or TRBV12-4 with TRBJ2-5; the D gene is possibly TRBD2 (5 bases). Between the trimmed V and J ends, which lost 1 base and 5 bases, there was a span of 14 bases. This CDR3 spans 15 amino acids. CDR3: CASSLVASYGETQYF. CDR3 nucleotide sequence: TGTGCCAGCAGTTTAGTAGCTAGCTATGGGGAGACCCAGTACTTC.

In its sample, this clonotype was seen a few times. A much larger clone sits a single nucleotide away, making a read error possible. The rearrangement links TRBV7-2 to TRBJ2-7; TRBD2 agrees at 9 bases. The germline V gene encodes CDR1 SGHTA and CDR2 FQGNSA. V was clipped by 0 bases and J by 3 bases; unmatched bases: 9. This CDR3 spans 17 amino acids. CDR3 bases: TGTGCCAGCAGCTTAGCGGTGGCTAGCGGGGAAGGCTACGAGCAGTACTTC. Translating it yields CASSLAVASGEGYEQYF.

This clonotype occurred many times. The chain combines TRBV2 with TRBJ2-7; D unresolved. CDR3 length equals 13 residues. CDR1 SNHLY and CDR2 FYNNEI come from the germline V gene. V was clipped by 6 bases and J by 3 bases, with 12 bases between them. CDR3 sequence: CASSLVELYEQYF. In DNA form, the CDR3 reads TGTGCCAGCAGCCTCGTGGAGCTCTACGAGCAGTACTTC.

A note on this clonotype: A read error may be the cause here, since a much bigger clone is one base away. It is likely a read error, because the conserved phenylalanine at the end of the CDR3 is missing. This rearrangement joins TRBV11-1 to TRBJ1-1; D unclear. Deletions cut 5 bases from V and 4 bases from J, with 17 bases between. This CDR3 is built from 15 residues. Germline CDR1 is SGHAT and CDR2 is FQDESV (reference sequence). CDR3 protein: CASSAPYSTTTEAFL. The CDR3 DNA sequence: TGTGCCAGCAGCGCTCCATACTCTACCACCACTGAAGCTTTCCTT.